This passage covers 29 T cell receptor beta chains from one sample sequenced in a study of blood T cell repertoires in COVID-19. Profiled with immunoSEQ multiplex PCR; TCRdb holds only in-frame clones, not every one. The data show 200,000 to 250,000 clones, with around 84% seen just once and around 18% held by the top ten. The material sequenced was peripheral blood. The receptors were sampled from a woman older than 75 with active or convalescent COVID-19.

This chain joins TRBV7-3 and TRBJ2-6; D is perhaps TRBD2 (6 bases). Trimming pared 3 bases from V and 4 bases from J, leaving 16 bases between. The CDR3 totals 17 residues. Looked up from germline, CDR1 is SGHTA and CDR2 is FQGTGA. The CDR3 region is CASSLTPRGKGANVLTF. CDR3 coding DNA: TGTGCCAGCAGCTTGACTCCCCGGGGGAAAGGGGCCAACGTCCTGACTTTC.

For the CDR3, the DNA is TGTGCCAGCAGTCAGAGGAGCAATCAGCCCCAGCATTTT. It yields the protein CASSQRSNQPQHF. The V gene is TRBV2, the J gene TRBJ1-5; D unclear. Germline V CDR1 and CDR2: SNHLY, FYNNEI. This CDR3 has 13 residues. Trimming removed 5 bases from V and 1 base from J, with 6 bases in between.

V is TRBV2 and J is TRBJ2-1; D ambiguous. The V end was cut by 5 bases, the J end by 6 bases, with 11 bases between. CDR1 is SNHLY and CDR2 is FYNNEI in the germline V gene. CDR3 length: 13 residues. This chain's CDR3 is CASSPRPLNEQFF. The DNA for the CDR3 is TGTGCCAGCAGTCCCCGTCCCCTCAATGAGCAGTTCTTC.

A single count supports this clone. Here the CDR3 DNA reads TGTGCCAGCAGCTTGGTACGGGGTTTGCACTATGGCTACACCTTC. The encoded protein is CASSLVRGLHYGYTF. This sequence joins TRBV5-6 and TRBJ1-2; D uncertain. V dropped 0 bases and J dropped 3 bases, with 12 bases sitting between them. The length of the CDR3 is 15 residues. The germline gives CDR1 SGHDT, CDR2 YYEEEE.

The chain has TRBV4-3 and TRBJ2-7, with 14 bases lining up with TRBD2. This CDR3 comprises 16 residues. The germline CDR1 and CDR2 sequences are LGHNA and YSLEER. After removal of 2 bases from V and 6 bases from J, the junction contained 6 bases not matched to a gene. The DNA for the CDR3 is TGCGCCAGCAGCCAAAGACTAGCGGGGGGGCTAGGCGAGCAGTACTTC. Translation: CASSQRLAGGLGEQYF.

The chain employs TRBV19 and TRBJ2-2, with 7 nucleotides matching TRBD2. Per the germline V gene, CDR1 is LNHDA and CDR2 is SQIVND (reference sequence). V shed 3 bases and J 4 bases; nucleotides not matched to a gene: 17. CDR3 size: 19 residues. The CDR3 nucleotides read TGTGCCAGTAGTATTTTTGGTCGGGGGGTAGGGTCGGGCACCGGGGAGCTGTTTTTT. Protein product: CASSIFGRGVGSGTGELFF.

The chain couples TRBV7-2 to TRBJ2-2; 8 positions match TRBD2. Trimming at V came to 5 bases and at J to 4 bases, leaving 9 bases not matched to a gene. The germline gives CDR1 SGHTA, CDR2 FQGNSA. This CDR3 comprises 16 residues. The CDR3 protein is CASSPFGLASTGELFF. DNA for the CDR3: TGTGCCAGCAGCCCATTTGGACTAGCAAGCACCGGGGAGCTGTTTTTT.

Concerning this clone: This sample includes further DNA sequences coding for the same CDR3. The chain uses TRBV6-5 and TRBJ1-2; 8 bases are a match to TRBD1. The V gene end was trimmed by 6 bases and the J gene end by 2 bases; junction bases not matched to a gene: 5. Germline CDR1 is MNHEY and CDR2 is SVGAGI. The CDR3 runs 14 residues. The CDR3 DNA follows: TGTGCCAGCAGCCGGACAGGGATAAACTATGGCTACACCTTC. This sequence encodes CASSRTGINYGYTF.

This clone was observed a single time. This chain uses TRBV10-3 with TRBJ2-3; 7 bases are a match to TRBD2. The J segment lost 3 bases and the V segment lost 6 bases, leaving 9 bases of the junction unmatched. Germline lookup yields CDR1 ENHRY and CDR2 SYGVKD. The CDR3 runs 15 residues. CDR3 sequence (DNA): TGTGCCATCAGCGAGAGCGGGGAGAGAACAGATACGCAGTATTTT. It specifies CAISESGERTDTQYF.

The rearrangement uses TRBV5-6 and TRBJ1-3; maybe TRBD1 (5 bases). V shed 2 bases and J shed 0 bases, with 15 bases lying between them. The CDR3 is 17 residues long. Germline V lookup: CDR1 SGHDT, CDR2 YYEEEE. CDR3 coding DNA: TGTGCCAGCAGCTTTCGGGCGCAGGGCCTCTCTGGAAACACCATATATTTT. This codes for CASSFRAQGLSGNTIYF.

The rearrangement joins TRBV28 to TRBJ1-3; no definite D call. This CDR3 has 17 residues. The ends were cut back, 4 bases at V and 3 bases at J, with 19 bases in the middle. Germline CDR1 is MDHEN and CDR2 is SYDVKM. CDR3 nucleotide sequence: TGTGCCAGCAGTTCCCTCCAGGTGGTGGGCAATGGAAACACCATATATTTT. This translates into CASSSLQVVGNGNTIYF.

The rearrangement uses TRBV3-1 (or the pseudogene TRBV3-2) and TRBJ1-6; 7 bases line up with TRBD1. This CDR3 is 15 amino acids long. The V segment lost 1 base and the J segment 4 bases; nucleotides outside the gene matches: 1. The germline V gene has CDR1 LGHDT and CDR2 YNNKEL (reference sequence). CDR3 protein: CASSQGDSYNSPLHF. CDR3 DNA sequence: TGTGCCAGCAGCCAAGGGGACAGTTATAATTCACCCCTCCACTTT.

The chain couples TRBV28 to TRBJ2-7, with TRBD1 identical over 7 bases. The CDR3 is made up of 14 amino acids. Looked up from germline, CDR1 is MDHEN and CDR2 is SYDVKM. The V gene end was trimmed by 7 bases and the J gene end by 2 bases; junction bases not matched to a gene: 8. In DNA form, the CDR3 reads TGTGCCAGCAACCTACCGGGACAGCCCTACGAGCAGTACTTC. It codes for CASNLPGQPYEQYF.

The genes are TRBV2 and TRBJ2-1; D possibly corresponds to TRBD1 (6 bases). V was shortened by 5 bases and J by 8 bases, with 13 bases between the two germline ends. Germline V gene lookup returns CDR1 SNHLY and CDR2 FYNNEI. The CDR3 spans 13 residues. This chain's CDR3 is CASSMTGIHEQFF. The CDR3 DNA reads as TGTGCCAGCAGTATGACAGGCATCCATGAGCAGTTCTTC.

This rearrangement joins TRBV7-2 to TRBJ2-7, with 8 bases lining up with TRBD1. The CDR3 length is 14 residues. Per the germline V gene, CDR1 is SGHTA and CDR2 is FQGNSA. J lost 4 bases, V lost 5 bases, and 7 bases had no gene match. The CDR3 is CASSHKQGVYEQYF. CDR3 DNA: TGTGCCAGCAGCCATAAACAGGGGGTTTACGAGCAGTACTTC.

The gene calls are TRBV6-1 and TRBJ2-5; the match to TRBD1 covers 7 bases. The CDR3 contains 13 residues. Unmatched junction bases numbered 11, after V lost 11 bases and J lost 5 bases. Per germline, CDR1 MNHNS and CDR2 SASEGT. The CDR3 here is CAGRRQGRETQYF. The CDR3 nucleotides are TGTGCCGGACGAAGACAGGGCCGGGAGACCCAGTACTTC.

The chain uses TRBV5-1 and TRBJ2-3, with 10 bases aligning to TRBD1. After removal of 0 bases from V and 3 bases from J, the junction contained 4 bases not matched to a gene. The V gene's germline CDR1 is SGHRS and CDR2 YFSETQ. CDR3 length equals 16 residues. The CDR3 sequence is CASSLGDRGGTDTQYF. DNA of the CDR3: TGCGCCAGCAGCTTGGGGGACAGGGGAGGGACAGATACGCAGTATTTT.

The chain is built from TRBV5-1 and TRBJ2-7; 7 bases map to TRBD1. CDR1 is SGHRS and CDR2 is YFSETQ in the germline V gene. V lost 2 bases, J lost 5 bases, and 4 bases stayed unmatched. The CDR3 totals 13 residues. The CDR3 DNA sequence: TGCGCCAGCAGCTTACCCCAGGGGGACGAGCAGTACTTC. Translating gives CASSLPQGDEQYF. Looking up the rest from reference TRBV5-1 and TRBJ2-7 gives the full variable domain: KAGVTQTPRYLIKTRGQQVTLSCSPISGHRSVSWYQQTPGQGLQFLFEYFSETQRNKGNFPGRFSGRQFSNSRSEMNVSTLELGDSALYLCASSLPQGDEQYFGPGTRLTVT.

The V call is TRBV25-1, the J call TRBJ2-1; 7 bases align to TRBD2. This CDR3 has 15 residues. J was trimmed by 2 bases and V by 4 bases; bases with no gene match: 5. Germline values: CDR1 MGHDK, CDR2 SYGVNS. This CDR3 reads CASSVTGGPYNEQFF. The CDR3 region has the DNA TGTGCCAGCAGTGTGACGGGGGGTCCCTACAATGAGCAGTTCTTC.

The chain carries TRBV28 and TRBJ1-2, with D maybe TRBD1 (5 bases). The V end was cut by 1 base, the J end by 8 bases, with 17 bases between. The CDR3 has 15 amino acids. The V gene's germline CDR1 is MDHEN and CDR2 SYDVKM. Here the CDR3 reads CASSLSVGGAKGYTF. Here the CDR3 DNA reads TGTGCCAGCAGTTTATCGGTGGGAGGGGCAAAAGGCTACACCTTC.

The CDR3 DNA reads TGTGCCAGCAGCTCCATAGCGGGGGCACCCTACAATGAGCAGTTCTTC. Encoded protein: CASSSIAGAPYNEQFF. This chain joins TRBV7-9 and TRBJ2-1, with 9 bases fitting TRBD2. The CDR3 runs to 16 residues. V lost 4 bases and J lost 2; bases outside the gene matches: 6. Germline CDR1 SEHNR, CDR2 FQNEAQ (reference sequence). Complete variable domain (other parts from reference TRBV7-9 and TRBJ2-1): DTGVSQNPRHKITKRGQNVTFRCDPISEHNRLYWYRQTLGQGPEFLTYFQNEAQLEKSRLLSDRFSAERPKGSFSTLEIQRTEQGDSAMYLCASSSIAGAPYNEQFFGPGTRLTVL.

The J gene is TRBJ2-5, the V gene TRBV7-3; maybe TRBD2 (5 bases). The CDR3 runs 15 residues. The germline CDR1 and CDR2 sequences are SGHTA and FQGTGA. Trimming pared 4 bases from V and 5 bases from J, leaving 17 bases between. The CDR3 nucleotides are TGTGCCAGCAGCTCCCTCGGAGGCAGCGAGGAGACCCAGTACTTC. Encoded protein: CASSSLGGSEETQYF.

The gene calls are TRBV18 and TRBJ2-1, with 9 bases identical to TRBD2. CDR1 is KGHSH and CDR2 is LQKENI in the germline V gene. The CDR3 has 15 amino acids. The trim removed 4 bases at V and 8 bases at J, leaving 9 bases unmatched. CDR3 bases: TGTGCCAGCTCACAGACTAGCGGAAGCGGGGATGAGCAGTTCTTC. Amino acid sequence: CASSQTSGSGDEQFF.

This clone has just one count. In DNA form, the CDR3 reads TGTGCCAGCAGTTATGGATTAGGGGAGGGCACAGATACGCAGTATTTT. Amino acids: CASSYGLGEGTDTQYF. The chain uses TRBV6-2 or TRBV6-3 and TRBJ2-3; D is perhaps TRBD2 (6 bases). Germline CDR1 is MNHEY and CDR2 is SVGEGT. With 3 bases removed from V and 1 base from J, the gap between germline ends came to 14 bases. The CDR3 has 16 amino acids.

The chain links TRBV7-2 to TRBJ2-1; 8 bases align to TRBD2. J was trimmed by 8 bases and V by 2 bases; bases with no gene match: 8. Germline V gives CDR1 SGHTA, CDR2 FQGNSA. CDR3 length equals 15 residues. CDR3 in DNA: TGTGCCAGCAGCTTAATAGCGGGAAAGGGCCATGAGCAGTTCTTC. Its protein is CASSLIAGKGHEQFF.

V usage is TRBV3-1 (or the pseudogene TRBV3-2) and J usage is TRBJ2-1; the match to TRBD2 covers 13 bases. The CDR3 contains 19 residues. Germline V gives CDR1 LGHDT, CDR2 YNNKEL (reference sequence). Trimming took 1 base from V and 0 from J; bases not matched to a gene: 6. This CDR3 is CASSQGLAGGRSSYNEQFF. The CDR3 DNA follows: TGTGCCAGCAGCCAAGGACTAGCGGGGGGCCGTAGCTCCTACAATGAGCAGTTCTTC.

This chain uses TRBV18 with TRBJ2-5; 11 bases are a match to TRBD2. The CDR3 consists of 15 residues. V lost 4 bases, J lost 1 base, and 2 bases stayed unmatched. The germline CDR1 and CDR2 sequences are KGHSH and LQKENI. CDR3 bases: TGTGCCAGCTCACGACTAGCGGGGAGCCAAGAGACCCAGTACTTC. This codes for CASSRLAGSQETQYF.

A few counts support this clone. The rearrangement joins TRBV3-1 (or the pseudogene TRBV3-2) to TRBJ1-3; D is unclear. V shed 4 bases and J shed 4 bases, with 14 bases lying between them. Germline loops: CDR1 LGHDT, CDR2 YNNKEL (reference sequence). The CDR3 covers 15 residues. The DNA for the CDR3 is TGTGCCAGCAGCCCGTGGGCCCGCCAGGGAAACACCATATATTTT. Translation: CASSPWARQGNTIYF.

This sequence joins TRBV30 and TRBJ2-4; 8 bases line up with TRBD1. Germline V gene data show CDR1 as GTSNPN and CDR2 as SVGIG (reference sequence). After removal of 1 base from V and 7 bases from J, the junction contained 12 bases not matched to a gene. The CDR3 has 16 residues. The CDR3 DNA reads as TGTGCCTGGAGTGAGGCAGGGGGCGACCCTAGGAACATTCAGTACTTC. Its protein product is CAWSEAGGDPRNIQYF.